This record covers a single T cell receptor beta chain. What it binds is unknown. The data stem from a study of T cell responses to AZD1222 COVID-19 vaccine. Study-wide background: Analyses pooled second doses at about 4 or about 12 weeks.

CDR3 length: 15 residues. Germline-derived CDR1 and CDR2 are KGHDR and SFDVKD. Trimming at V came to 4 bases and at J to 7 bases, leaving 4 bases not matched to a gene. The study's findings and limits: Baseline antibody screening turned up just six seropositive AZD1222 recipients. Spike-specific TCR breadth rose after two AZD1222 doses, and depth rose as well. There were mostly white British donors and more females than males, and clonal diversity was possibly underestimated.

TCRdb's copy holds only in-frame clones and misses some; the assay was immunoSEQ multiplex PCR. The sample carries under 95,000 clones, roughly 90% recorded once. This chain uses TRBV24-1 with TRBJ1-4; 11 bases agree with TRBD1. The receptor was isolated from an adult in good health. Sequenced here: peripheral blood, sampled on day 0 of AZD1222 vaccination. The CDR3 region is CATSDAGTGGEKLFF. Here the CDR3 DNA reads TGTGCCACCAGTGACGCCGGGACAGGGGGTGAAAAACTGTTTTTT.